This entry lists 2 T cell receptor beta chains sequenced from one sample in a study of blood T cell repertoires in COVID-19. Profiled with immunoSEQ multiplex PCR; TCRdb holds only in-frame clones, not every one. The table includes around 95,000 clones, just over 90% detected once. Sequenced input: peripheral blood. Receptors originate from a man aged 45 to 65 with acute or convalescent COVID-19.

The rearrangement links TRBV9 to TRBJ2-1, with 9 bases lining up with TRBD2. Looked up from germline, CDR1 is SGDLS and CDR2 is YYNGEE. Losses at the gene ends were 1 base for V and 9 bases for J; bases not matched to a gene: 8. The CDR3 is 15 amino acids. CDR3 nucleotides: TGTGCCAGCAGCGTAAAGGGGACTAGCTTTGGTGAGCAGTTCTTC. Translating it yields CASSVKGTSFGEQFF. The whole variable domain, filled in from reference TRBV9 and TRBJ2-1, reads DSGVTQTPKHLITATGQRVTLRCSPRSGDLSVYWYQQSLDQGLQFLIQYYNGEERAKGNILERFSAQQFPDLHSELNLSSLELGDSALYFCASSVKGTSFGEQFFGPGTRLTVL.

CDR3 bases: TGTGCCAGCAGTTACGGACAGGCCTATGGCTACACCTTC. Its protein product is CASSYGQAYGYTF. The J gene is TRBJ1-2, the V gene TRBV28, with 7 bases fitting TRBD1. CDR1 is MDHEN, CDR2 SYDVKM, per germline. This CDR3 has 13 amino acids. J lost 4 bases, V lost 4 bases, and 3 bases had no gene match.